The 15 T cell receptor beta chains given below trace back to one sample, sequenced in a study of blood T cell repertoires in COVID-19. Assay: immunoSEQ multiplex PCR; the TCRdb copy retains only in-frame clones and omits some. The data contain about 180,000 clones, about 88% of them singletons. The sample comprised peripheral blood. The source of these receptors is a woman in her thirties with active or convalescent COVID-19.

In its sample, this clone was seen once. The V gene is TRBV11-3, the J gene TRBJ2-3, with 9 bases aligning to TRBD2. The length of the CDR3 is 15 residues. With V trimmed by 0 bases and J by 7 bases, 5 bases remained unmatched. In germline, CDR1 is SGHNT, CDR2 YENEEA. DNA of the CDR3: TGTGCCAGCAGCTTAGAAGGCGGGGGGGCCTATACGCAGTATTTT. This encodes CASSLEGGGAYTQYF.

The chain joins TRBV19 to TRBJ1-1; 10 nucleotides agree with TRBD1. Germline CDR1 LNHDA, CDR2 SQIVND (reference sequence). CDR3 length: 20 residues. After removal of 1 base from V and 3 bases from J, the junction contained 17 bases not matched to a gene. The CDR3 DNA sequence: TGTGCCAGTAGTATAGTCCCGGGACAGGGGATCCTTCGGGGTTACACTGAAGCTTTCTTT. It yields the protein CASSIVPGQGILRGYTEAFF.

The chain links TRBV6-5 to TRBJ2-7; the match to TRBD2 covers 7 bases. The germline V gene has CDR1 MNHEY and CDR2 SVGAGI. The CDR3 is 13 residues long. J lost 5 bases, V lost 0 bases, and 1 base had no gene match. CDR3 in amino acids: CASSYSGGNEQYF. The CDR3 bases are TGTGCCAGCAGTTACTCGGGAGGGAACGAGCAGTACTTC.

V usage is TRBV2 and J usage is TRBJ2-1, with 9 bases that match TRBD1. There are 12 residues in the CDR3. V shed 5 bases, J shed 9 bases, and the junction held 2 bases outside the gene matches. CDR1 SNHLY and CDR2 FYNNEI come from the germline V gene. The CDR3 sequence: CASSRQGGEQFF. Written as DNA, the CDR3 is TGTGCCAGCAGTAGACAGGGGGGTGAGCAGTTCTTC.

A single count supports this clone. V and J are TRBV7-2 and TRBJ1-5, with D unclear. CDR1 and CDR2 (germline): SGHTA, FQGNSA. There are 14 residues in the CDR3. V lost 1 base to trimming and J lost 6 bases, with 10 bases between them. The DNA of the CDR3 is TGTGCCAGCAGCTTAGTGTCGGGGATTCAGCCCCAGCATTTT. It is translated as CASSLVSGIQPQHF.

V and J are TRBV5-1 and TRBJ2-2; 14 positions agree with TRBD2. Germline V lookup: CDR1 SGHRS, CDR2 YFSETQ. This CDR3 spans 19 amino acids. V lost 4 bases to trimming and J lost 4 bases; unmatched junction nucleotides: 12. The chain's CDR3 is CASSPRGTSGSRSTGELFF. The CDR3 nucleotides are TGCGCCAGCAGCCCACGCGGGACTAGCGGGAGTAGGAGCACCGGGGAGCTGTTTTTT. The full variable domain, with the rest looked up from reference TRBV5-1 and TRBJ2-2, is KAGVTQTPRYLIKTRGQQVTLSCSPISGHRSVSWYQQTPGQGLQFLFEYFSETQRNKGNFPGRFSGRQFSNSRSEMNVSTLELGDSALYLCASSPRGTSGSRSTGELFFGEGSRLTVL.

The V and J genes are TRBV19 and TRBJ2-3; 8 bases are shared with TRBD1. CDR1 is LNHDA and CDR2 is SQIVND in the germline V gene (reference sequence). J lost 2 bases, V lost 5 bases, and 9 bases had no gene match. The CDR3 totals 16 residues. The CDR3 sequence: CASSPWTGQNTDTQYF. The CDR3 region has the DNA TGTGCCAGTAGTCCCTGGACAGGGCAAAACACAGATACGCAGTATTTT.

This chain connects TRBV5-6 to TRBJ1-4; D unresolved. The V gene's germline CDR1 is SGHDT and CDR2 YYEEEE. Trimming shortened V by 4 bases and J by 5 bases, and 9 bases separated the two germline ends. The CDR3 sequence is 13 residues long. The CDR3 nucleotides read TGTGCCAGCAGCCCGGAGATGAATGAAAAACTGTTTTTT. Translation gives CASSPEMNEKLFF.

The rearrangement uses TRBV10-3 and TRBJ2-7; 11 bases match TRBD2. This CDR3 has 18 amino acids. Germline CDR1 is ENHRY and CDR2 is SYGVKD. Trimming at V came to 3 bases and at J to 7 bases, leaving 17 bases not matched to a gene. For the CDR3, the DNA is TGTGCCATCAGTGAAGGTGTTGGAGTAGCGGGAGGGCGGTTAGAGCAGTACTTC. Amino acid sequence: CAISEGVGVAGGRLEQYF.

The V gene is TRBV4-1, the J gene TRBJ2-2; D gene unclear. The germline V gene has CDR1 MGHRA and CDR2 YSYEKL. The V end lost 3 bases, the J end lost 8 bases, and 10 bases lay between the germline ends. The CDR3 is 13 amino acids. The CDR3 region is CASSQPGSGELFF. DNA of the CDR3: TGCGCCAGCAGCCAGCCCGGTTCTGGGGAGCTGTTTTTT.

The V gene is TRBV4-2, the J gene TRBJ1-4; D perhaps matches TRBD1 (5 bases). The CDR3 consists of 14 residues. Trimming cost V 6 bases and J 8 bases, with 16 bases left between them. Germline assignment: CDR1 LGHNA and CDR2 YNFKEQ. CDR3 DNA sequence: TGTGCCAGCAGTCGGGACTTACAAGGGGAAAAACTGTTTTTT. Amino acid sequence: CASSRDLQGEKLFF.

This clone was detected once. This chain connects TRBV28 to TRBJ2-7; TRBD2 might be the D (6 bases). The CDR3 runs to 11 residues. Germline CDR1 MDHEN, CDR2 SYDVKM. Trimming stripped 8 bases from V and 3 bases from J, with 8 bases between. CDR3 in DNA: TGTGCCAGCGGGGGACTCTACGAGCAGTACTTC. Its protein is CASGGLYEQYF. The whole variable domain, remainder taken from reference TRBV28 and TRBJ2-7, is DVKVTQSSRYLVKRTGEKVFLECVQDMDHENMFWYRQDPGLGLRLIYFSYDVKMKEKGDIPEGYSVSREKKERFSLILESASTNQTSMYLCASGGLYEQYFGPGTRLTVT.

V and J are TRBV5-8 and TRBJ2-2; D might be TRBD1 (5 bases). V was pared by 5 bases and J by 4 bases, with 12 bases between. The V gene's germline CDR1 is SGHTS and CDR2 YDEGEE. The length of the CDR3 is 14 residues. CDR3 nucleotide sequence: TGTGCCAGCAGATGGGGCAGGGTCACCGGGGAGCTGTTTTTT. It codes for CASRWGRVTGELFF.

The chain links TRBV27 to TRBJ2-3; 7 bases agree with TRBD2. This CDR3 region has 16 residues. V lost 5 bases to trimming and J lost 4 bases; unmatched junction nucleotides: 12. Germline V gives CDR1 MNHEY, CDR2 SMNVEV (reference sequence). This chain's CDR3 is CASSSLTSWFADTQYF. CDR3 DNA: TGTGCCAGCAGTAGCTTGACTAGCTGGTTCGCAGATACGCAGTATTTT.

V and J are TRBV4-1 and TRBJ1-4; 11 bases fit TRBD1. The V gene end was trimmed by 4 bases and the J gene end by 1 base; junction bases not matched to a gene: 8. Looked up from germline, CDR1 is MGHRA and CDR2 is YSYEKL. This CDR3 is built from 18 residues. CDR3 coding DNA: TGCGCCAGCAGCCCCCCCGGACAGGGGGCAGGAACTAATGAAAAACTGTTTTTT. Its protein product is CASSPPGQGAGTNEKLFF.